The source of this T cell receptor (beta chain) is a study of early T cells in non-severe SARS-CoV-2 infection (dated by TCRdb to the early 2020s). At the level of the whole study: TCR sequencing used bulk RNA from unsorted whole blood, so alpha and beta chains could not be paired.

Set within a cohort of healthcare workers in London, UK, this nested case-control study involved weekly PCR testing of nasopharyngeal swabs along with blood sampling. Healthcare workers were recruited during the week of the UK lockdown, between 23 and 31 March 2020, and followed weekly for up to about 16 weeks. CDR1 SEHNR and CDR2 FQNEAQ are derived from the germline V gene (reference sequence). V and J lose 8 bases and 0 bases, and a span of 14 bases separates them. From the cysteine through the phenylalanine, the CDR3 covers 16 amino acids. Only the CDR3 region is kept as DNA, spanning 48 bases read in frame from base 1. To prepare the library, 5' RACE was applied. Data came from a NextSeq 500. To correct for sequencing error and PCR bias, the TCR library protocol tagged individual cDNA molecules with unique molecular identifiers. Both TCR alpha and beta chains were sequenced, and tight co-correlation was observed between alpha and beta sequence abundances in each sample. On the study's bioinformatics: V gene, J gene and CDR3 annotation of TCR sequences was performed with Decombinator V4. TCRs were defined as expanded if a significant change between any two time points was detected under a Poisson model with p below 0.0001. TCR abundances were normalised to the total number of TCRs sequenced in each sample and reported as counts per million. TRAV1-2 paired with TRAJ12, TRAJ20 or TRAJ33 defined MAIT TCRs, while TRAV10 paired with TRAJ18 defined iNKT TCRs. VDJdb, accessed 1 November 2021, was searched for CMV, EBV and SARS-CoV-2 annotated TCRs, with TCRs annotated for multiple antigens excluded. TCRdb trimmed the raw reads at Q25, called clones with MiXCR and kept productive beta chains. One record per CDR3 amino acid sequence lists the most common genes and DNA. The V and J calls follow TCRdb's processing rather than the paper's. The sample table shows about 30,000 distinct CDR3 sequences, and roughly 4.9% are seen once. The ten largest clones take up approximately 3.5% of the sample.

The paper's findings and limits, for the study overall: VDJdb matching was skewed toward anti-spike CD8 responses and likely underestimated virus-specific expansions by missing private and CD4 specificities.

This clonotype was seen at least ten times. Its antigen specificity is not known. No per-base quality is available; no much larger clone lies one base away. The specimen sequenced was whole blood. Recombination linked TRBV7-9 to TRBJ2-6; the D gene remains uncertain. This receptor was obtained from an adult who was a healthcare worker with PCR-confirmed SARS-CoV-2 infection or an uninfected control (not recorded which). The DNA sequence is TGTGCCAGCCCCAAGGGAAGAAGCTCTGGGGCCAACGTCCTGACTTTC. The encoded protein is CASPKGRSSGANVLTF. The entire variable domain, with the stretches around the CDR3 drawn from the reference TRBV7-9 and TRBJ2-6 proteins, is DTGVSQNPRHKITKRGQNVTFRCDPISEHNRLYWYRQTLGQGPEFLTYFQNEAQLEKSRLLSDRFSAERPKGSFSTLEIQRTEQGDSAMYLCASPKGRSSGANVLTFGAGSRLTVL.